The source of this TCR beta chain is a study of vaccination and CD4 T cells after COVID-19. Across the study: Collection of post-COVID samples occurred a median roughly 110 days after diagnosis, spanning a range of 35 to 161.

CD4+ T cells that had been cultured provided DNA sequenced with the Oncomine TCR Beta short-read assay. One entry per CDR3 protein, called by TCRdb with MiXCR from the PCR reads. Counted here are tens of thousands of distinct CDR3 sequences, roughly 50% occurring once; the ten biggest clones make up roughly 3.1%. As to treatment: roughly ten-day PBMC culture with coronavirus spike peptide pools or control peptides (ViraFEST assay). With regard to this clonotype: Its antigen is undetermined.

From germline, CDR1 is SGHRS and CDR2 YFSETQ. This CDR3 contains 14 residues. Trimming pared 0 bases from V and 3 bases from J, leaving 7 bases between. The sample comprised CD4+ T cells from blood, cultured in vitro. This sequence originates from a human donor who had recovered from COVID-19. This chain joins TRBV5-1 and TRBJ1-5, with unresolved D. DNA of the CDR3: TGCGCCAGCAGCTTGGGGTCTGACAATCAGCCCCAGCATTTT. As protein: CASSLGSDNQPQHF.